This TCR beta chain was sequenced in a study of shared clonotypes between healthy human individuals (dated by TCRdb to 2020 to 2021). Study-level background: The cohort comprised a couple of women and a few men aged 18 to 49 years. Leukapheresis yielded between about 0.85 and 10 billion PBMCs per donor. Different laboratories and diverse techniques were used to prepare libraries and sequence TCR repertoires, to increase sequencing depth and limit assay-specific biases. Blood TCR repertoires of about 5 healthy adults were deeply sequenced to estimate repertoire size and the extent of clonotype sharing between individuals.

This clone was counted a single time. The antigen it binds to is not known. It has no much larger one-base neighbor in the sample; base qualities were not kept. Using the deep immunoSEQ assay, multiplex PCR amplified TCR CDR3 regions from genomic DNA. Extracted genomic DNA from each cell subset was distributed evenly across all wells of several immunoSEQ 96-well plates, and each plate was treated as a replicate. For unsorted PBMC, 300 ng genomic DNA, equal to 30,000 or so T cell genomes, was loaded into each replicate PCR. Ten immunoSEQ deep assay plates were used to sequence unsorted PBMC genomic DNA. Purified libraries were measured with a Qubit 3.0 fluorometer, size-checked on a Bioanalyzer 2100, and measured again with the KAPA Library Quantification kit. A separate single-read 150-cycle Illumina NextSeq 550 flow cell was used to sequence each immunoSEQ 96-well plate. Concerning the study's data processing: Because the immunoSEQ output included only junctional sequences and no quality scores, the filtering could not be the same as the filtering used for full-length reads. To assign V/J genes and CDR3, sequences were annotated using PyIR, a Python wrapper for IgBLAST v1.9, with IMGT germline references. Any read was removed if the V/J assignment was weak (E-value above 1e-6), the CDR3 was missing, or the read contained stop codons, out-of-frame junctions, or ambiguous translated residues. V3J clonotypes were defined by identical inferred V gene, J gene, and CDR3 amino acid sequence. To compute the percentage overlap between repertoires, the number of shared unique clonotypes was divided by the size of the smaller repertoire. Richness of each repertoire was evaluated using RTK rarefaction, the Chao1 estimator, and Recon v2.1 estimates of unobserved clonotypes. As stored in TCRdb, this immuneACCESS dataset retains in-frame rearrangements with V and J assigned. A fraction of the clones does not appear; measured against another copy, unresolved V genes explain less than half of the discrepancy, and the remainder lacks a known reason. That table is the source of V, J and clone size, and D and trimming were worked out from the DNA. The sample table contains about half a million clones; only one count was recorded for 70% to 80% of them. Of the sample, 12% is held by the ten largest clones.

Reading the germline V gene (reference sequence) gives CDR1 MNHNY and CDR2 SVGAGI. Inclusive of the bounding cysteine and phenylalanine, the CDR3 is 11 residues long. Just CDR3 DNA is preserved here, 33 bases in frame from base 1. The V and J ends are trimmed by 2 bases and 4 bases, leaving 2 bases between them. The donors were healthy, HIV-negative adults who had no recently reported acute infections or vaccinations. Every donor was a Caucasian adult living in Nashville, Tennessee, USA. For unsorted samples, tens of millions of PBMCs were counted and genomic DNA was extracted with the QIAamp DNA Blood Mini kit. Blood was collected by leukapheresis, and PBMCs were isolated by Ficoll-Histopaque density gradient centrifugation and then cryopreserved in liquid nitrogen vapor phase. The paper as a whole reports these results and caveats: Sampling was restricted to blood, and TCR repertoires in tissue are likely to differ from TCR repertoires in blood. Pairwise subsampling indicated that sequencing depth was expected to affect the degree of clonotype sharing among donors. Because the study included a small number of donors, the genetic and exposure-history diversity represented was limited.

The receptor chain draws on TRBV6-6 and TRBJ2-5, with the D gene not confidently named. Sequenced: PBMCs. The receptor was isolated from a woman aged 40 to 55 in good health. Some clones in this sample may be carry-over from other donors' samples. At the DNA level, the sequence is TGTGCCAGCAGTTACCTAGAGACCCAGTACTTC. The resulting protein is CASSYLETQYF.